This T cell receptor beta chain was sequenced for a study of blood T cell repertoires in COVID-19. Germline V lookup: CDR1 LNHDA, CDR2 SQIVND (reference sequence). The V end was cut by 3 bases, the J end by 2 bases, with 7 bases between. The CDR3 runs 13 residues. TCRdb's table, derived via immunoSEQ multiplex PCR, lists solely in-frame clones and lacks some. The profile shows roughly 120,000 clones, 85% to 90% of them singletons. Enrolment of Seattle patients took place during active infection, and they were followed longitudinally. Material for sequencing was peripheral blood. The chain has TRBV19 and TRBJ2-5, with D tentatively TRBD1 (6 bases). This clonotype originated in a woman older than 75 with COVID-19, enrolled during active disease. The CDR3 DNA follows: TGTGCCAGTAGTATTCAGGGGCAAGAGACCCAGTACTTC. This gives the protein CASSIQGQETQYF.